This entry concerns a single T cell receptor (beta chain). Its specificity is not known. The V gene's germline CDR1 is GTSNPN and CDR2 SVGIG (reference sequence). Trimming cost V 2 bases and J 3 bases, with 13 bases left between them. This CDR3 comprises 14 residues. The source of the sample is a study of human T cells and chemical hapten exposure. Overall study context: Recorded diagnoses among the mostly female patients were alopecia areata, totalis or universalis.

Stated time point: patch test 2, 6 weeks after DPC sensitization. Regarding treatment: therapeutic diphenylcyclopropenone sensitization with weekly scalp DPC. The study enrolled 18 to 70-year-old alopecia patients suitable for DPC. Findings and limits, study-wide: The formation of large CDR3 similarity clusters by expanded TCRs significantly exceeded that of controls.

Via MiXCR, TCRdb re-called the RACE reads, giving one row per CDR3 protein. The sample yields tens of thousands of distinct CDR3 sequences, 6.5% to 8.5% seen once. The sample was whole blood, taken in connection with sensitization to the hapten diphenylcyclopropenone (DPC). The V call is TRBV30, the J call TRBJ1-2; TRBD1 might be the D (5 bases). This receptor was taken from a woman younger than 45 with alopecia areata. Some clones in this sample may be carry-over from other donors' samples. The CDR3 DNA sequence: TGTGCCTGGAGTTCTTCCATGGGGCACTATGGCTACACCTTC. Its protein product is CAWSSSMGHYGYTF.